This is a list of T cell receptor beta chains from one sample in a study of naive and memory T cell subsets. From the UMI-ligation and nested PCR reads, TCRdb called clonotypes with MiXCR, one entry per CDR3 protein. The sample consists of tens of thousands of distinct CDR3 sequences, 11% of them appearing once. Specimen: skin, collected from a tuberculin skin test site. The receptors here all came from an adult in good health. Each CDR3 is given with its conserved first and last residue. The D gene is left open where the match is weak. Not all rows give a size; the values are once, few, many and, for expanded clones, a class.

>NA|TRBJ1-1|NA|TRBV12-3/TRBV12-4
TGTGCCAGCAGTTTCTGGGTGAGCACTGAAGCTTTCTTT
CASSFWVSTEAFF
>NA|TRBJ2-6|NA|TRBV29-1
TGCAGCGTTGTAAGTGGGGCAGGGGCCAACGTCCTGACTTTC
CSVVSGAGANVLTF
>few|TRBJ1-2|NA|TRBV5-6
TGTGCCAGCACCCAGGGTCGTAACTATGGCGACACCTTC
CASTQGRNYGDTF
>few|TRBJ1-5|TRBD1|TRBV20-1
TGCAGTGCTGAGGGGACAGCAATTAGCAATCAGCCCCAGCATTTT
CSAEGTAISNQPQHF
>few|TRBJ1-5|NA|TRBV2
TGTGCCAGCAGTGATAGGGCAGGGAGCAATCAGCCCCAGCATTTT
CASSDRAGSNQPQHF
>NA|TRBJ2-1|NA|TRBV6-1
TGTGCCAGCACGAGGGGGGAATACAATGAGCAGTTCTTC
CASTRGEYNEQFF
>many|TRBJ2-3|TRBD2|TRBV20-1
TGCAGTGCTAGAGGAGTTAGCGGGATAGTCACAGATACGCAGTATTTT
CSARGVSGIVTDTQYF
>medium-sized|TRBJ2-7|TRBD2|TRBV20-1
TGCAGTGCTAGGTTTTTTGCTAGCGGGAGCGACGAGCAGTACTTC
CSARFFASGSDEQYF
>NA|TRBJ2-7|TRBD2|TRBV27
TGTGCCAGCAGTTGGCTAGCGGGAGAGCGGGGCGAGCAGTACTTC
CASSWLAGERGEQYF
>many|TRBJ2-1|TRBD1|TRBV6-6
TGTGCCAGCAGTTACTCGCGACAGGGTGTCAATGAGCAGTTCTTC
CASSYSRQGVNEQFF
>many|TRBJ2-7|NA|TRBV5-1
TGCGCCAGCAGCTTGGTGGACTTTTACTCCTACGAGCAGTACTTC
CASSLVDFYSYEQYF
>few|TRBJ2-7|NA|TRBV9
TGTGCCAGCAGCGTAGCTTCAGATTCCAGCTCCTACGAGCAGTACTTC
CASSVASDSSSYEQYF
>few|TRBJ2-1|NA|TRBV7-6
TGTGCCAGCCGGGGAGAGGTCAGGGCCTCGGATGAGCAGTTCTTC
CASRGEVRASDEQFF
>NA|TRBJ1-2|TRBD1|TRBV25-1
TGTGCCAGCAGGACAGACAGGGGAGATGCCAACTATGGCTACACCTTC
CASRTDRGDANYGYTF
>medium-sized|TRBJ1-1|NA|TRBV29-1
TGCAGCGTTGTCCCGGGCTCAATTGAAGCTTTCTTT
CSVVPGSIEAFF
>NA|TRBJ1-4|NA|TRBV28
TGTGCCAGCGGCTCATCCCGGCAGGCGGGAGGGGAAAAACTGTTTTTT
CASGSSRQAGGEKLFF
>many|TRBJ2-2|TRBD2|TRBV3-1
TGTGCCAGCAGCCAAGATCTCGCAGCGGGGAGCCCCGGGGAGCTGTTTTTT
CASSQDLAAGSPGELFF
>NA|TRBJ1-2|NA|TRBV21-1
TGTGCCAGCAGCAGCACCCCTCTACCTCGGGGCAGGGCTTATGGCTACACCTTC
CASSSTPLPRGRAYGYTF
>NA|TRBJ2-7|TRBD2|TRBV6-5
TGTGCCAGCAGTGGGGGAGGAGCGGGGAACTACGAGCAGTACTTC
CASSGGGAGNYEQYF
>many|TRBJ2-3|NA|TRBV20-1
TGCAGTGCTACCACTGGGGTTAGTAGGACAGATACGCAGTATTTT
CSATTGVSRTDTQYF
>few|TRBJ2-1|NA|TRBV28
TGTGCCAGCAGTTTGAGGCACGGGATGGGCCCTGAGCAGTTCTTC
CASSLRHGMGPEQFF
>medium-sized|TRBJ2-3|TRBD2|TRBV20-1
TGCAGTGGAATACCGGGACTAGCGGGGAATACGCAGTATTTT
CSGIPGLAGNTQYF
>many|TRBJ1-4|NA|TRBV6-1
TGTGCCAGCAGTGATGGGGGACACCCTCTTAATGAAAAACTGTTTTTT
CASSDGGHPLNEKLFF
>medium-sized|TRBJ2-7|TRBD1|TRBV20-1
TGCAGTGCTAGAACGACAGGGGTCTACGAGCAGTACTTC
CSARTTGVYEQYF
>few|TRBJ2-5|TRBD2|TRBV7-9
TGTGCCAGCAGCTCCGCCGGGACTAGCGGGGGTCGGGAGACCCAGTACTTC
CASSSAGTSGGRETQYF
>NA|TRBJ2-1|NA|TRBV20-1
TGCAGTGCTAGAGATCCCCAGGGTTCCTACAATGAGCAGTTCTTC
CSARDPQGSYNEQFF
>many|TRBJ2-3|NA|TRBV10-3
TGTGCCATCAGTGAGTCTAGCGGTAGCACAGATACGCAGTATTTT
CAISESSGSTDTQYF
>few|TRBJ2-2|TRBD2|TRBV28
TGTGCCAGCAGTCATGGGACTAGCGGGAGTACGTACACCGGGGAGCTGTTTTTT
CASSHGTSGSTYTGELFF
>many|TRBJ2-1|NA|TRBV12-3/TRBV12-4
TGTGCCAGCACCAAGGGACTCGAGCAGTTCTTC
CASTKGLEQFF
>few|TRBJ1-6|TRBD1|TRBV11-2
TGTGCCAGCAGCGCCCGGGACAGGGGGCTGAATTCACCCCTCCACTTT
CASSARDRGLNSPLHF
>NA|TRBJ1-2|TRBD1|TRBV6-2/TRBV6-3
TGTGCCAGCAGTTACTCGGGACAGCCCGTCTATGGCTACACCTTC
CASSYSGQPVYGYTF
>NA|TRBJ1-1|TRBD1|TRBV20-1
TGCAGTGTAACCCCAGGGGGGTCGTTGAACACTGAAGCTTTCTTT
CSVTPGGSLNTEAFF
>many|TRBJ2-2|NA|TRBV2
TGTGCCAGCAGTGGTTCACGAGCGAACACCGGGGAGCTGTTTTTT
CASSGSRANTGELFF
>NA|TRBJ1-2|TRBD1|TRBV28
TGTGCCAGCACTACAGACAGGGGATATGGCTACACCTTC
CASTTDRGYGYTF
>medium-sized|TRBJ1-2|TRBD1|TRBV28
TGTGCCAGCAGTTTGGGACAGGGGAACTATGGCTACACCTTC
CASSLGQGNYGYTF
>few|TRBJ2-1|NA|TRBV7-2
TGTGCCAGCAGCTTCAGGGGGGGACTTAGTGAGCAGTTCTTC
CASSFRGGLSEQFF
>NA|TRBJ1-6|NA|TRBV27
TGTGCCAGCAGTTTACCCAGGGTTAATTCACCCCTCCACTTT
CASSLPRVNSPLHF
>medium-sized|TRBJ1-1|NA|TRBV12-3/TRBV12-4
TGTGCCAGCAGTTTTGGGAGCCCCATGAACACTGAAGCTTTCTTT
CASSFGSPMNTEAFF
>few|TRBJ2-2|TRBD1|TRBV30
TGTGCCTGTTCCAGGGGGCAGGGCCCCGGGGAGCTGTTTTTT
CACSRGQGPGELFF
>NA|TRBJ1-5|NA|TRBV20-1
TGCAGTGCTAGAGACCCGGTAGTCCGCAATCAGCCCCAGCATTTT
CSARDPVVRNQPQHF
>many|TRBJ2-1|TRBD1|TRBV29-1
TGCAGCGGCAATAGGAGACAGGGCACCGATGAGCAGTTCTTC
CSGNRRQGTDEQFF
>few|TRBJ2-3|TRBD2|TRBV6-2/TRBV6-3
TGTGCCAGCAGGGTACTAGCGGGGACAGATACGCAGTATTTT
CASRVLAGTDTQYF
>NA|TRBJ2-1|NA|TRBV19
TGTGCCAGTAGTAGAGGGGGGGCAGGGGGACACAACTCCTACAATGAGCAGTTCTTC
CASSRGGAGGHNSYNEQFF
>NA|TRBJ2-1|TRBD2|TRBV27
TGTGCCAGCAGGATTGGGACTAGCGGGAGGGAAAATGAGCAGTTCTTC
CASRIGTSGRENEQFF
>NA|TRBJ2-7|TRBD2|TRBV27
TGTGCCAGCAGTCCTAGCGGGAGATACGCCTACGAGCAGTACTTC
CASSPSGRYAYEQYF
>NA|TRBJ2-7|TRBD2|TRBV20-1
TGCAGTGCTAGAGCAGGGCTAGCGGGAGGGGGCTACGAGCAGTACTTC
CSARAGLAGGGYEQYF
>many|TRBJ2-1|TRBD2|TRBV20-1
TGCAGTGCTAGAGATTCGGGACTAGCGGGAGGGCCTTACTCCTACAATGAGCAGTTCTTC
CSARDSGLAGGPYSYNEQFF
>few|TRBJ2-5|NA|TRBV19
TGTGCCAGTAGTCAGGGACGGCAAGAGACCCAGTACTTC
CASSQGRQETQYF
>few|TRBJ2-1|NA|TRBV2
TGTGCCAGCAGAGGTTTGGGTTCCTACAATGAGCAGTTCTTC
CASRGLGSYNEQFF
>NA|TRBJ1-1|NA|TRBV11-2
TGTGCCAGCAGCCCCGGCACTGAAGCTTTCTTT
CASSPGTEAFF
>many|TRBJ1-5|NA|TRBV28
TGTGCCAGCAAGGAGAACTATAGCAATCAGCCCCAGCATTTT
CASKENYSNQPQHF
>NA|TRBJ2-7|TRBD1|TRBV28
TGTGCCGTTACGGGACAGGGGGCTTACGAGCAGTACTTC
CAVTGQGAYEQYF
>many|TRBJ2-1|TRBD2|TRBV6-1
TGTGCCAGCAGTCTGTTAATTGTACTTAGCGGGGGACCAAACAATGAGCAGTTCTTC
CASSLLIVLSGGPNNEQFF